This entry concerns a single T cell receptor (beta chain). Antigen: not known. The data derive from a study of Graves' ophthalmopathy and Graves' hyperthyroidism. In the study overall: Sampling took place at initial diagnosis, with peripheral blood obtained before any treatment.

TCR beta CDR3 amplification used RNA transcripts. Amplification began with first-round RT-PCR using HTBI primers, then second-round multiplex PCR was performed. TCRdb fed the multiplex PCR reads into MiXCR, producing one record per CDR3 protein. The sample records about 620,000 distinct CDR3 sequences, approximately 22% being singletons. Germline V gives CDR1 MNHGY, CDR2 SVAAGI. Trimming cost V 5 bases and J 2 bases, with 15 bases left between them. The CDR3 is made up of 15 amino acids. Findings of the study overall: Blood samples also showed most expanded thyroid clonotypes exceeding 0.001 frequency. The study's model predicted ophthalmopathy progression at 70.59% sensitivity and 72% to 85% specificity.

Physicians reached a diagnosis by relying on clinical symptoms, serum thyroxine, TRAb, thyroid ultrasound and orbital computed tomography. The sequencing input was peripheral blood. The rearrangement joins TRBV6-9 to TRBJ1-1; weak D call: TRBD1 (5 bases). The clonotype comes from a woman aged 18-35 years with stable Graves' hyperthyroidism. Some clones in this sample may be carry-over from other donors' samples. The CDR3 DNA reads TGTGCCAGCAGTCGAGTCGTCCAGGGAAACACTGAAGCTTTCTTT. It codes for CASSRVVQGNTEAFF.